These 30 T cell receptor beta chains were sequenced from one sample in a study of blood T cell repertoires in COVID-19. Sequencing used immunoSEQ multiplex PCR; TCRdb keeps in-frame clones, though not all of them. This sample carries a few hundred thousand clones, about 84% of them seen once, and the ten largest clones take 9% to 15%. The sample was peripheral blood. These receptors were obtained from a man at least 80 years old with acute or convalescent COVID-19.

The chain uses TRBV7-2 and TRBJ2-3, with TRBD2 identical over 8 bases. J lost 1 base, V lost 5 bases, and 11 bases had no gene match. CDR1 is SGHTA and CDR2 is FQGNSA in the germline V gene. CDR3 size: 17 residues. Here the CDR3 reads CASSHREGIWGTDTQYF. For the CDR3, the DNA is TGTGCCAGCAGCCACCGGGAGGGGATTTGGGGCACAGATACGCAGTATTTT.

The V call is TRBV6-5, the J call TRBJ1-1; 9 positions agree with TRBD1. This CDR3 spans 16 amino acids. V lost 2 bases, J lost 4 bases, and 8 bases stayed unmatched. The V gene's germline CDR1 is MNHEY and CDR2 SVGAGI. The chain's CDR3 is CASSYLFTTGGTEAFF. For the CDR3, the DNA is TGTGCCAGCAGTTACCTCTTTACGACAGGGGGCACTGAAGCTTTCTTT.

The table lists this clone with a count of one. This chain uses TRBV5-5 with TRBJ1-6; 7 bases align to TRBD1. In germline, CDR1 is SGHKS, CDR2 YYEKEE (reference sequence). CDR3 size: 16 residues. The junction had 12 bases not matched to a gene; V was cut back by 4 bases and J by 8 bases. This CDR3 reads CASSADRAWGHSPLHF. In DNA form, the CDR3 reads TGTGCCAGCAGCGCTGACAGGGCGTGGGGACATTCACCCCTCCACTTT.

The chain is built from TRBV5-5 and TRBJ2-1; TRBD1 agrees at 8 bases. Germline CDR1 and CDR2: SGHKS and YYEKEE (reference sequence). The CDR3 is 15 residues long. The trim removed 0 bases at V and 5 bases at J, leaving 4 bases unmatched. CDR3 region: CASSLVGQGNNEQFF. The CDR3 DNA follows: TGTGCCAGCAGCTTGGTTGGACAGGGAAACAATGAGCAGTTCTTC.

CDR3 DNA sequence: TGTGCCAGCAGCCAGCCGGGACTTCCACACGAGCAGTACTTC. Protein product: CASSQPGLPHEQYF. V and J are TRBV7-9 and TRBJ2-7; the D gene is possibly TRBD2 (6 bases). V lost 5 bases to trimming and J lost 5 bases, with 16 bases between them. CDR3 length: 14 residues. Germline CDR1 reads SEHNR; CDR2 reads FQNEAQ (reference sequence).

This chain connects TRBV5-1 to TRBJ1-2; no firm D call. The V end lost 1 base, the J end lost 0 bases, and 10 bases lay between the germline ends. Germline CDR1 reads SGHRS; CDR2 reads YFSETQ. This CDR3 has 15 residues. The CDR3 DNA is TGCGCCAGCAGCTTGTCGGGAAAAACTAACTATGGCTACACCTTC. Translated: CASSLSGKTNYGYTF. The whole variable domain, filled in from reference TRBV5-1 and TRBJ1-2, reads KAGVTQTPRYLIKTRGQQVTLSCSPISGHRSVSWYQQTPGQGLQFLFEYFSETQRNKGNFPGRFSGRQFSNSRSEMNVSTLELGDSALYLCASSLSGKTNYGYTFGSGTRLTVV.

The V gene is TRBV5-1, the J gene TRBJ1-5; D might be TRBD1 (6 bases). V lost 0 bases and J lost 4, with 11 bases in between. The germline gives CDR1 SGHRS, CDR2 YFSETQ. This CDR3 has 15 residues. The CDR3 bases are TGCGCCAGCAGCTTGGCTGGACAGCTAAATCAGCCCCAGCATTTT. Its translation: CASSLAGQLNQPQHF. The full variable domain, with the rest looked up from reference TRBV5-1 and TRBJ1-5, is KAGVTQTPRYLIKTRGQQVTLSCSPISGHRSVSWYQQTPGQGLQFLFEYFSETQRNKGNFPGRFSGRQFSNSRSEMNVSTLELGDSALYLCASSLAGQLNQPQHFGDGTRLSIL.

The chain has TRBV19 and TRBJ2-3; D perhaps matches TRBD1 (7 bases). The germline V and J ends were trimmed by 6 bases and 4 bases, with 17 bases remaining between them. The CDR3 contains 15 residues. The germline gives CDR1 LNHDA, CDR2 SQIVND (reference sequence). The CDR3 loop is CASRPQGGRSDTQYF. CDR3 in DNA: TGTGCCAGTAGACCCCAGGGGGGACGGTCAGATACGCAGTATTTT. Drawing the rest from reference TRBV19 and TRBJ2-3, the complete variable domain is DGGITQSPKYLFRKEGQNVTLSCEQNLNHDAMYWYRQDPGQGLRLIYYSQIVNDFQKGDIAEGYSVSREKKESFPLTVTSAQKNPTAFYLCASRPQGGRSDTQYFGPGTRLTVL.

Only a few counts were recorded for this clone. The chain employs TRBV6-2 or TRBV6-3 and TRBJ2-7, with D perhaps matching TRBD1 (6 bases). V lost 1 base and J 5 bases, leaving 12 bases between the germline ends. The CDR3 contains 14 residues. The germline CDR1 and CDR2 sequences are MNHEY and SVGEGT. CDR3 DNA: TGTGCCAGCAGTTACTTAGGACAGCGGAACGAGCAGTACTTC. This sequence encodes CASSYLGQRNEQYF.

This chain's CDR3 is CASSEGGGKSYEQYF. CDR3 coding DNA: TGTGCCAGCAGTGAAGGGGGGGGCAAATCCTACGAGCAGTACTTC. The chain links TRBV2 to TRBJ2-7; D is possibly TRBD2 (7 bases). The CDR3 sequence is 15 residues long. The V end was cut by 1 base, the J end by 1 base, with 11 bases between. Germline CDR1 reads SNHLY; CDR2 reads FYNNEI.

V and J are TRBV3-1 (or the pseudogene TRBV3-2) and TRBJ1-4; D possibly corresponds to TRBD1 (5 bases). Germline V gene data show CDR1 as LGHDT and CDR2 as YNNKEL (reference sequence). This CDR3 comprises 14 residues. V lost 5 bases, J lost 8 bases, and 15 bases lay in between. The CDR3 region is CASSFSFRGEKLFF. The DNA of the CDR3 is TGTGCCAGCAGCTTCTCTTTTCGGGGGGAAAAACTGTTTTTT.

This chain uses TRBV7-9 with TRBJ2-7; 7 bases agree with TRBD1. The CDR3 covers 14 residues. The germline V gene has CDR1 SEHNR and CDR2 FQNEAQ (reference sequence). Losses at the gene ends were 0 bases for V and 7 bases for J; bases not matched to a gene: 6. DNA of the CDR3: TGTGCCAGCAGCTTAGCAGGGGGCTTGGGGGAGCAGTACTTC. Translation: CASSLAGGLGEQYF.

The chain recombines TRBV9 with TRBJ2-3; the D gene is possibly TRBD2 (5 bases). In germline, CDR1 is SGDLS, CDR2 YYNGEE. CDR3 length: 15 amino acids. The germline V and J ends were trimmed by 3 bases and 1 base, with 12 bases remaining between them. This CDR3 reads CASSGGAAGTDTQYF. The CDR3 region has the DNA TGTGCCAGCAGCGGGGGAGCTGCGGGCACAGATACGCAGTATTTT.

The V and J genes are TRBV5-1 and TRBJ1-4; 8 positions agree with TRBD1. Germline loops: CDR1 SGHRS, CDR2 YFSETQ. V lost 3 bases to trimming and J lost 3 bases; unmatched junction nucleotides: 4. This CDR3 contains 15 residues. CDR3 bases: TGCGCCAGCAGCTCCCAGGGGGCTGCTAATGAAAAACTGTTTTTT. It is translated as CASSSQGAANEKLFF.

This clone was detected only once. The chain links TRBV18 to TRBJ1-1, with a weak D call TRBD1 (5 bases). This CDR3 region has 13 residues. CDR1 is KGHSH and CDR2 is LQKENI in the germline V gene. The V end was cut by 6 bases, the J end by 11 bases, with 19 bases between. The CDR3 coding sequence is TGTGCCAGCTCCCCAGGACAAGGGCTGGGCGCTTTCTTT. Encoded protein: CASSPGQGLGAFF.

The chain recombines TRBV5-1 with TRBJ2-5; 9 positions agree with TRBD2. The germline CDR1 and CDR2 sequences are SGHRS and YFSETQ. Trimming at V came to 2 bases and at J to 3 bases, leaving 11 bases not matched to a gene. The CDR3 is made up of 17 amino acids. DNA for the CDR3: TGCGCCAGCAGCTTAAGGTCGTTGCGGGAGGGCAAAGAGACCCAGTACTTC. As protein: CASSLRSLREGKETQYF.

This chain connects TRBV29-1 to TRBJ2-7; maybe TRBD1 (6 bases). Germline V CDR1 and CDR2: SQVTM, ANQGSEA. This CDR3 is 12 amino acids long. V was clipped by 7 bases and J by 2 bases, with 12 bases between them. CDR3 nucleotide sequence: TGCAGCGGAGGGAGACAGGCCTACGAGCAGTACTTC. Protein: CSGGRQAYEQYF.

V is TRBV28 and J is TRBJ2-3, with TRBD2 identical over 16 bases. Trimming removed 6 bases from V and 4 bases from J; junction bases left unmatched: 13. From germline, CDR1 is MDHEN and CDR2 SYDVKM. This CDR3 region has 19 residues. The CDR3 DNA reads TGTGCCAGCAGCCCACGACCCGGGACTAGCGGGAGGGCCTCAGATACGCAGTATTTT. Residues: CASSPRPGTSGRASDTQYF. Looking up the rest from reference TRBV28 and TRBJ2-3 gives the full variable domain: DVKVTQSSRYLVKRTGEKVFLECVQDMDHENMFWYRQDPGLGLRLIYFSYDVKMKEKGDIPEGYSVSREKKERFSLILESASTNQTSMYLCASSPRPGTSGRASDTQYFGPGTRLTVL.

To note about this clone: The sample holds other DNA sequences that translate to the same CDR3. This chain connects TRBV10-3 to TRBJ1-6, with D unclear. Germline V gives CDR1 ENHRY, CDR2 SYGVKD. V was shortened by 0 bases and J by 8 bases, with 5 bases between the two germline ends. The CDR3 extends over 13 amino acids. CDR3 loop: CAISESEDSPLHF. DNA of the CDR3: TGTGCCATCAGTGAGTCCGAGGATTCACCCCTCCACTTT.

CDR3: CASSLVQYEQFF. The CDR3 DNA sequence: TGCGCCAGCAGCTTGGTACAGTACGAGCAGTTCTTC. The J gene is TRBJ2-1, the V gene TRBV5-1; D unclear. The CDR3 spans 12 residues. The V end was cut by 0 bases, the J end by 10 bases, with 8 bases between. Germline CDR1 reads SGHRS; CDR2 reads YFSETQ.

The V call is TRBV18, the J call TRBJ2-3; no clear D gene. This CDR3 comprises 11 residues. Trimming shortened V by 3 bases and J by 6 bases, and 4 bases separated the two germline ends. The germline V gene has CDR1 KGHSH and CDR2 LQKENI. The DNA for the CDR3 is TGTGCCAGCTCACCCGTCGATACGCAGTATTTT. It is translated as CASSPVDTQYF.

V is TRBV29-1 and J is TRBJ2-1; a possible D gene is TRBD1 (6 bases). The CDR3 totals 13 residues. Trimming shortened V by 6 bases and J by 9 bases, and 18 bases separated the two germline ends. Germline V gives CDR1 SQVTM, CDR2 ANQGSEA. CDR3 sequence reads: CSVGAQVSAEQFF. For the CDR3, the DNA is TGCAGCGTGGGGGCCCAGGTCAGCGCTGAGCAGTTCTTC.

This chain connects TRBV5-5 to TRBJ1-1; D is unresolved. The CDR3 has 15 amino acids. Trimming took 0 bases from V and 4 from J, leaving 13 bases between them. Per germline, CDR1 SGHKS and CDR2 YYEKEE (reference sequence). The CDR3 spells CASSLVAGSGTEAFF. The DNA of the CDR3 is TGTGCCAGCAGCTTGGTCGCGGGATCGGGCACTGAAGCTTTCTTT.

The rearrangement links TRBV28 to TRBJ1-5; D not certain. With 5 bases removed from V and 4 bases from J, the gap between germline ends came to 15 bases. This CDR3 comprises 15 residues. Germline V gene data show CDR1 as MDHEN and CDR2 as SYDVKM. This CDR3 is CASSPWGGGNQPQHF. The CDR3 bases are TGTGCCAGCAGTCCCTGGGGAGGAGGGAATCAGCCCCAGCATTTT.

The rearrangement links TRBV19 to TRBJ1-3; D remains unclear. The germline gives CDR1 LNHDA, CDR2 SQIVND (reference sequence). The length of the CDR3 is 16 residues. Trimming removed 3 bases at V and 0 bases at J, with 12 bases between. As DNA, the CDR3 is TGTGCCAGTAGTATCACTGGACTTATCTCTGGAAACACCATATATTTT. The encoded protein is CASSITGLISGNTIYF.

This clone was observed a handful of times. The chain joins TRBV27 to TRBJ1-2; TRBD1 might be the D (6 bases). The CDR3 is 13 residues long. The germline gives CDR1 MNHEY, CDR2 SMNVEV (reference sequence). The V gene lost 4 bases and the J gene lost 8 bases, with 14 bases spanning the gap. DNA of the CDR3: TGTGCCAGCAGTTCCCGGACAGTTTTAGGCTACACCTTC. This encodes CASSSRTVLGYTF.

The genes are TRBV7-9 and TRBJ2-3; a possible D gene is TRBD1 (5 bases). The CDR3 is 17 residues long. Germline CDR1 reads SEHNR; CDR2 reads FQNEAQ (reference sequence). Trimming shortened V by 3 bases and J by 0 bases, and 16 bases separated the two germline ends. CDR3: CASSFYGWGSSTDTQYF. CDR3 bases: TGTGCCAGCAGCTTTTATGGATGGGGCTCTAGCACAGATACGCAGTATTTT. Full variable domain (missing parts from reference TRBV7-9 and TRBJ2-3): DTGVSQNPRHKITKRGQNVTFRCDPISEHNRLYWYRQTLGQGPEFLTYFQNEAQLEKSRLLSDRFSAERPKGSFSTLEIQRTEQGDSAMYLCASSFYGWGSSTDTQYFGPGTRLTVL.

The chain couples TRBV19 to TRBJ2-2, with TRBD1 matching 7 bases. The CDR3 totals 14 residues. The germline V gene encodes CDR1 LNHDA and CDR2 SQIVND (reference sequence). With V trimmed by 8 bases and J by 2 bases, 5 bases remained unmatched. Here the CDR3 DNA reads TGTGCCAGTTCCGGGACAGCAAACACCGGGGAGCTGTTTTTT. Translated, it gives CASSGTANTGELFF.

The chain couples TRBV28 to TRBJ1-5; D is perhaps TRBD1 (5 bases). The V gene lost 1 base and the J gene lost 3 bases, with 16 bases spanning the gap. The CDR3 runs to 17 residues. Germline lookup yields CDR1 MDHEN and CDR2 SYDVKM. The DNA for the CDR3 is TGTGCCAGCAGTTTATTCGGGGCCCCGGGAGCCAATCAGCCCCAGCATTTT. It translates to CASSLFGAPGANQPQHF.

The chain links TRBV18 to TRBJ2-3; 8 nucleotides align to TRBD2. The CDR3 contains 16 residues. The germline gives CDR1 KGHSH, CDR2 LQKENI. V was pared by 6 bases and J by 7 bases, with 15 bases of the junction left unmatched. The CDR3 here is CASSNNGGAVRNTQYF. The CDR3 DNA is TGTGCCAGCTCCAACAACGGGGGGGCCGTGCGGAATACGCAGTATTTT.